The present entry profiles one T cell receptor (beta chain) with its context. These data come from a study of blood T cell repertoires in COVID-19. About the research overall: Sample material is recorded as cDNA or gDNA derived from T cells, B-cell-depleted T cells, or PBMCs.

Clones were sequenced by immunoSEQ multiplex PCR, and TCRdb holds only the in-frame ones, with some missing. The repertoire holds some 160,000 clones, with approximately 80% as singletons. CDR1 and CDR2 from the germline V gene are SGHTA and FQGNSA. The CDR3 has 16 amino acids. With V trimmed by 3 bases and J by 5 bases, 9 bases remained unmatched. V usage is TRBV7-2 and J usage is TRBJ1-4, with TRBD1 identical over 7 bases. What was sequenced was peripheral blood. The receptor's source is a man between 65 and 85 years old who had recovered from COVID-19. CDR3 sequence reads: CASSFAGTAGNEKLFF. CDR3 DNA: TGTGCCAGCAGCTTTGCCGGGACAGCAGGGAATGAAAAACTGTTTTTT. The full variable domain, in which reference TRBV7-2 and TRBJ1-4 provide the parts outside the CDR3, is GAGVSQSPSNKVTEKGKDVELRCDPISGHTALYWYRQSLGQGLEFLIYFQGNSAPDKSGLPSDRFSAERTGGSVSTLTIQRTQQEDSAVYLCASSFAGTAGNEKLFFGSGTQLSVL.